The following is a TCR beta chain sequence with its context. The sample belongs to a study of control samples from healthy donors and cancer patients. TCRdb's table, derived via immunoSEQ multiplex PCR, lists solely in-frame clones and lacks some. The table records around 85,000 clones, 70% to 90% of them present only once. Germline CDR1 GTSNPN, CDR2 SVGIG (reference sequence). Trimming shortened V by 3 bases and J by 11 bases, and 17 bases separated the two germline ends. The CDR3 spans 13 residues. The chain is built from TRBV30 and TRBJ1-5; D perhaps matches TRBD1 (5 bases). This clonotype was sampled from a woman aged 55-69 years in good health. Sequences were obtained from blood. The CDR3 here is CAWRVGGERSQHF. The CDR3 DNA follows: TGTGCCTGGAGGGTGGGGGGGGAGAGGTCCCAGCATTTT.